The 23 T cell receptor beta chains in this list originate from one sample, sequenced in a study of blood T cell repertoires in COVID-19. Measured with immunoSEQ multiplex PCR; TCRdb has only the in-frame clones, and not every one. The sample yields 25,000 to 35,000 clones, under 90% seen once. Material: peripheral blood. The source is a woman at least 80 years old with acute or convalescent COVID-19.

V usage is TRBV5-8 and J usage is TRBJ2-7; 8 bases are a match to TRBD1. Germline lookup yields CDR1 SGHTS and CDR2 YDEGEE. There are 16 residues in the CDR3. The V gene end was trimmed by 2 bases and the J gene end by 5 bases; junction bases not matched to a gene: 12. The CDR3 region is CASSFFPAGQGHEQYF. The CDR3, as DNA: TGTGCCAGCAGCTTTTTTCCCGCCGGACAGGGCCACGAGCAGTACTTC.

The rearrangement links TRBV2 to TRBJ2-7; 11 bases map to TRBD2. The CDR3 length is 14 residues. Germline V lookup: CDR1 SNHLY, CDR2 FYNNEI. J was trimmed by 7 bases and V by 5 bases; bases with no gene match: 7. The CDR3 DNA follows: TGTGCCAGCAGTCCACTAGCGGGAGAAGGAGAGCAGTACTTC. Translation: CASSPLAGEGEQYF. Filled out from reference TRBV2 and TRBJ2-7, the complete variable domain reads EPEVTQTPSHQVTQMGQEVILRCVPISNHLYFYWYRQILGQKVEFLVSFYNNEISEKSEIFDDQFSVERPDGSNFTLKIRSTKLEDSAMYFCASSPLAGEGEQYFGPGTRLTVT.

The chain links TRBV19 to TRBJ2-2, with D possibly matching TRBD2 (6 bases). Trimming pared 3 bases from V and 3 bases from J, leaving 8 bases between. Germline V gene data show CDR1 as LNHDA and CDR2 as SQIVND (reference sequence). There are 14 residues in the CDR3. CDR3 amino acids: CASSMGLDTGELFF. The CDR3 coding sequence is TGTGCCAGTAGTATGGGACTCGACACCGGGGAGCTGTTTTTT.

This chain connects TRBV5-1 to TRBJ1-1; the D gene is possibly TRBD1 (6 bases). V was pared by 4 bases and J by 5 bases, with 15 bases between. CDR3 length equals 14 residues. Germline V lookup: CDR1 SGHRS, CDR2 YFSETQ. CDR3 protein: CASSAETGQTEAFF. The CDR3 coding sequence is TGCGCCAGCAGCGCAGAGACAGGACAGACTGAAGCTTTCTTT.

The chain is built from TRBV5-4 and TRBJ1-1; TRBD1 is a possible D gene (5 bases). This CDR3 comprises 14 residues. Germline assignment: CDR1 SGHNT and CDR2 YYREEE (reference sequence). The V and J ends lost 2 bases and 5 bases respectively, with 13 bases between them. The CDR3 coding sequence is TGTGCCAGCAGCTTTGGTCAGGGTAGGACTGAAGCTTTCTTT. Translating gives CASSFGQGRTEAFF.

This chain uses TRBV12-3 or TRBV12-4 with TRBJ1-1; D is uncertain. The CDR3 spans 12 residues. V was trimmed by 7 bases and J by 1 base, leaving 7 bases between them. CDR3 sequence: CASTYRNTEAFF. CDR3 bases: TGTGCCAGCACCTACAGGAACACTGAAGCTTTCTTT.

The V gene is TRBV29-1, the J gene TRBJ2-5, with 12 positions matching TRBD2. The CDR3 runs 17 residues. CDR1 is SQVTM, CDR2 ANQGSEA, per germline. The CDR3 DNA follows: TGCAGTTTAATCGCGTCGGGGTCTAGCGGGAGGGCAGAGACCCAGTACTTC. It is translated as CSLIASGSSGRAETQYF.

The chain combines TRBV5-4 with TRBJ1-2; 7 bases map to TRBD1. In germline, CDR1 is SGHNT, CDR2 YYREEE (reference sequence). The CDR3 sequence is 14 residues long. The junction had 2 bases not matched to a gene; V was cut back by 1 base and J by 2 bases. The CDR3 protein is CASSLRGRNYGYTF. In nucleotides, the CDR3 is TGTGCCAGCAGCTTGAGGGGGCGAAACTATGGCTACACCTTC.

This clone appeared a few times. The chain combines TRBV6-2 or TRBV6-3 with TRBJ2-5; 7 bases map to TRBD2. CDR1 MNHEY and CDR2 SVGEGT come from the germline V gene. This CDR3 spans 16 amino acids. Unmatched junction bases numbered 13, after V lost 2 bases and J lost 7 bases. CDR3 sequence reads: CASSYIGDRLAGTQYF. In DNA form, the CDR3 reads TGTGCCAGCAGTTACATTGGAGATAGACTAGCCGGGACCCAGTACTTC.

The chain is built from TRBV19 and TRBJ1-2; 7 bases fit TRBD1. J gave up 6 bases and V 4 bases, and 11 bases lay outside the gene matches. This CDR3 contains 15 residues. Per germline, CDR1 LNHDA and CDR2 SQIVND (reference sequence). DNA of the CDR3: TGTGCCAGTAGTAGCCCTAGGGGGCTCGTCCATGGCTACACCTTC. It codes for CASSSPRGLVHGYTF. The complete variable domain, with remaining parts taken from reference TRBV19 and TRBJ1-2, reads DGGITQSPKYLFRKEGQNVTLSCEQNLNHDAMYWYRQDPGQGLRLIYYSQIVNDFQKGDIAEGYSVSREKKESFPLTVTSAQKNPTAFYLCASSSPRGLVHGYTFGSGTRLTVV.

This chain uses TRBV7-2 with TRBJ2-3; D perhaps matches TRBD1 (5 bases). V was cut by 2 bases and J by 4 bases, with 7 bases left in between. CDR1 is SGHTA, CDR2 FQGNSA, per germline. The CDR3 is 13 residues long. The CDR3 nucleotides read TGTGCCAGCAGCTTAAGGGGTGCAGATACGCAGTATTTT. Its protein is CASSLRGADTQYF.

This clone was seen only once. J is TRBJ2-2 and V is TRBV11-1; 7 bases are a match to TRBD1. J lost 4 bases, V lost 8 bases, and 4 bases had no gene match. Germline CDR1 and CDR2: SGHAT and FQDESV (reference sequence). This CDR3 is built from 13 residues. CDR3 residues: CASDREGTGELFF. CDR3 nucleotide sequence: TGTGCCAGCGACAGGGAAGGCACCGGGGAGCTGTTTTTT.

The chain recombines TRBV4-1 with TRBJ1-5; unclear D gene. The CDR3 is made up of 15 amino acids. In germline, CDR1 is MGHRA, CDR2 YSYEKL. V lost 1 base and J 7 bases, leaving 14 bases between the germline ends. CDR3 loop: CASSQGGAGIQPQHF. The CDR3 DNA follows: TGCGCCAGCAGCCAAGGAGGTGCGGGGATCCAGCCCCAGCATTTT.

Only one count was recorded for this clone. The chain joins TRBV7-3 to TRBJ2-1, with 9 bases lining up with TRBD2. This CDR3 contains 18 residues. Trimming took 1 base from V and 0 from J; bases not matched to a gene: 7. Germline CDR1 is SGHTA and CDR2 is FQGTGA. The CDR3 nucleotides read TGTGCCAGCAGCTTAAATCCTAGCGGGGTTGGCTCCTACAATGAGCAGTTCTTC. Its translation: CASSLNPSGVGSYNEQFF.

The chain joins TRBV14 to TRBJ1-6; D call uncertain. The germline gives CDR1 SGHDN, CDR2 FVKESK. CDR3 length: 14 residues. The V gene lost 3 bases and the J gene lost 10 bases, with 13 bases spanning the gap. This CDR3 reads CASSHVEVASPLHF. CDR3 coding DNA: TGTGCCAGCAGCCACGTCGAGGTGGCGTCACCCCTCCACTTT.

The J gene is TRBJ2-5, the V gene TRBV6-5; TRBD1 is a possible D gene (6 bases). Germline CDR1 and CDR2: MNHEY and SVGAGI. The CDR3 consists of 12 residues. Written as DNA, the CDR3 is TGTGTGACAGGAGATTACCAAGAGACCCAGTACTTC. Amino acid sequence: CVTGDYQETQYF.

The rearrangement joins TRBV18 to TRBJ2-5, with 7 bases identical to TRBD1. CDR3 size: 15 residues. The V and J ends lost 2 bases and 4 bases, in that order; junction bases with no gene match: 7. Germline V gene lookup returns CDR1 KGHSH and CDR2 LQKENI. DNA for the CDR3: TGTGCCAGCTCACCAGGCGAGGGGGCAGGAGAGACCCAGTACTTC. This translates into CASSPGEGAGETQYF.

This chain uses TRBV23-1 with TRBJ2-1, with D perhaps matching TRBD2 (6 bases). TRBV23-1 is known as an ORF, though its function is uncertain. CDR3 length: 17 residues. V lost 4 bases to trimming and J lost 0 bases, with 16 bases between them. The DNA of the CDR3 is TGCGCCAGCAGTCGGTCTAGCGAAGACCACTCCTACAATGAGCAGTTCTTC. Translating gives CASSRSSEDHSYNEQFF.

V is TRBV6-2 or TRBV6-3 and J is TRBJ2-1; 9 bases are a match to TRBD1. The V and J ends lost 2 bases and 2 bases, in that order; junction bases with no gene match: 7. The CDR3 runs to 17 residues. CDR1 and CDR2 (germline): MNHEY, SVGEGT. CDR3 in DNA: TGTGCCAGCAGTTACCCGGGGGGACAGGGTCCCTACAATGAGCAGTTCTTC. This sequence encodes CASSYPGGQGPYNEQFF.

This rearrangement joins TRBV5-4 to TRBJ2-7; 7 bases match TRBD1. Germline CDR1 reads SGHNT; CDR2 reads YYREEE (reference sequence). The CDR3 length is 13 residues. The trim removed 4 bases at V and 13 bases at J, leaving 14 bases unmatched. The CDR3 sequence: CASSGRQGGHEYF. The CDR3 nucleotides read TGTGCCAGCAGCGGCAGACAGGGCGGACACGAATACTTC.

J is TRBJ2-1 and V is TRBV7-2, with 7 bases that match TRBD1. The CDR3 runs to 17 residues. V lost 0 bases and J lost 5; bases outside the gene matches: 10. CDR1 SGHTA and CDR2 FQGNSA come from the germline V gene. The CDR3 loop reads CASSLASTGAFDNEQFF. DNA for the CDR3: TGTGCCAGCAGCTTAGCGTCCACAGGGGCTTTCGACAATGAGCAGTTCTTC.

This clone was detected once. The CDR3 region is CASGLERQSYEQYF. Written as DNA, the CDR3 is TGTGCTAGTGGTTTGGAAAGACAGTCTTACGAGCAGTACTTC. This chain joins TRBV12-5 and TRBJ2-7; possible D gene TRBD1, 5 bases. The CDR3 spans 14 residues. CDR1 is LGHNT, CDR2 FRNRAP, per germline. V lost 1 base and J lost 4, with 11 bases in between.

The chain couples TRBV7-9 to TRBJ2-1, with TRBD2 matching over 13 bases. The CDR3 contains 16 residues. J was trimmed by 4 bases and V by 5 bases; bases with no gene match: 5. Germline V CDR1 and CDR2: SEHNR, FQNEAQ (reference sequence). CDR3 coding DNA: TGTGCCAGCAGCCGAACTAGCGGGGGGGCTTACAATGAGCAGTTCTTC. This gives the protein CASSRTSGGAYNEQFF.